The 2 T cell receptor beta chains below were found in one sample sequenced in a study of Ad26.COV2.S vaccination and SARS-CoV-2 variants. Sequencing was performed with immunoSEQ multiplex PCR; in TCRdb, only in-frame clones are kept and a portion is missing. In the table there are roughly 390,000 clones, approximately 90% of which are singletons. Treatment defined: roughly 18 received Ad26.COV2.S at low or high dose, single or two shots; a few received placebo; per-sample allocation not given. It was on day 63 after the first vaccine or placebo injection that samples were taken. The material was peripheral blood, obtained in a trial of Ad26.COV2.S vaccine versus placebo. Receptor source: a person between 18 and 60 years old who received the Ad26.COV2.S COVID-19 vaccine or a placebo.

The chain combines TRBV27 with TRBJ2-1; D uncertain. There are 11 residues in the CDR3. The V gene's germline CDR1 is MNHEY and CDR2 SMNVEV (reference sequence). V shed 7 bases and J shed 8 bases, with 9 bases lying between them. This chain's CDR3 is CASTLGDEQFF. The CDR3 DNA reads TGTGCCAGCACCCTTGGAGATGAGCAGTTCTTC.

The chain has TRBV19 and TRBJ1-5; D perhaps matches TRBD1 (5 bases). Trimming removed 3 bases at V and 5 bases at J, with 11 bases between. In germline, CDR1 is LNHDA, CDR2 SQIVND (reference sequence). This CDR3 is 14 amino acids long. CDR3 sequence reads: CASSIVQGDQPQHF. The CDR3 DNA reads as TGTGCCAGTAGTATTGTGCAGGGAGATCAGCCCCAGCATTTT.